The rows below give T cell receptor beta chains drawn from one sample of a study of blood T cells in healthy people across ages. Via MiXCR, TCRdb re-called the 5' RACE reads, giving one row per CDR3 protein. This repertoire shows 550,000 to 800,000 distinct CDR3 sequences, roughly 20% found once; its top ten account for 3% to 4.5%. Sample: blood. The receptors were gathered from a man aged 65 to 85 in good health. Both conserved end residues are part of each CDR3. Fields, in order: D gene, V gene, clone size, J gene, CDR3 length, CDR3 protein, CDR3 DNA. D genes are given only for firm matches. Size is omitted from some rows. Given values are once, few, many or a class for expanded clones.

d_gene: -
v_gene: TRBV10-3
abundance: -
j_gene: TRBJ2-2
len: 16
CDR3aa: CAISDSVNSGTGELFF
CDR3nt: TGTGCCATCAGTGATTCGGTGAATAGCGGTACCGGGGAGCTGTTTTTT

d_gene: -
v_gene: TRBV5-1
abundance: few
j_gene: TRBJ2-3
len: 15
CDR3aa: CASSLDGLRTDTQYF
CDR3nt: TGCGCCAGCAGCTTGGACGGACTGCGGACAGATACGCAGTATTTT

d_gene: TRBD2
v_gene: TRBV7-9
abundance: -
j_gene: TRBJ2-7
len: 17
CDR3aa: CASSLESGLAGGHEQYF
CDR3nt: TGTGCCAGCAGCTTAGAATCCGGGCTAGCGGGAGGTCACGAGCAGTACTTC

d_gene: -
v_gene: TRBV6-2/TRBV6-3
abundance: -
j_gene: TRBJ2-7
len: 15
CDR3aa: CASNPHGRGGYEQYF
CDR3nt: TGTGCCAGCAACCCGCACGGGAGAGGAGGTTACGAGCAGTACTTC

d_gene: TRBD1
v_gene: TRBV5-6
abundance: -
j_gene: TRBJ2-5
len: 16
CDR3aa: CASSSSNRDSQETQYF
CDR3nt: TGTGCCAGCAGCTCGTCAAACCGGGACAGCCAAGAGACCCAGTACTTC

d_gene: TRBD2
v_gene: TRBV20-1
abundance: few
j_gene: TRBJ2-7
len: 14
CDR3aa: CSARVSGVPWEQYF
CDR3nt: TGCAGTGCTAGAGTTAGCGGGGTCCCCTGGGAGCAGTACTTC

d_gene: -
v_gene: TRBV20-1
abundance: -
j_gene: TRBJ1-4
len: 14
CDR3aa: CSARMGPGNEKLFF
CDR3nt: TGCAGTGCTAGAATGGGGCCAGGGAATGAAAAACTGTTTTTT

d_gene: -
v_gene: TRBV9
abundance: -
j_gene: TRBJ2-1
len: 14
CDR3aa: CASSHKGEGNEQFF
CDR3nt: TGTGCCAGCAGCCATAAGGGAGAGGGTAATGAGCAGTTCTTC

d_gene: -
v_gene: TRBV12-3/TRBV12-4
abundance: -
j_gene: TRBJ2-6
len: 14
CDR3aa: CASTDAGGANVLTF
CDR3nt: TGTGCCAGCACCGACGCCGGTGGGGCCAACGTCCTGACTTTC

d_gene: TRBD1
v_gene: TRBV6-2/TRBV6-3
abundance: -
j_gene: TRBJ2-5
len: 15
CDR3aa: CASSYGTGVRETQYF
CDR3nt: TGTGCCAGCAGTTACGGGACAGGGGTTCGGGAGACCCAGTACTTC

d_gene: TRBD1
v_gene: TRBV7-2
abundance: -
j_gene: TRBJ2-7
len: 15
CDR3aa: CASSTRTGASYEQYF
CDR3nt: TGTGCCAGCAGTACCCGGACAGGCGCCTCCTACGAGCAGTACTTC

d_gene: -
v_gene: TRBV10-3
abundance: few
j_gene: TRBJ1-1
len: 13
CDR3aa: CAISEASNTEAFF
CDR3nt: TGTGCCATCAGTGAGGCATCGAACACTGAAGCTTTCTTT

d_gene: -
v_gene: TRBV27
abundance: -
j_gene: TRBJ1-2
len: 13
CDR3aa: CASSFGGAKGYTF
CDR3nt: TGTGCCAGCAGTTTCGGGGGGGCTAAGGGCTACACCTTC

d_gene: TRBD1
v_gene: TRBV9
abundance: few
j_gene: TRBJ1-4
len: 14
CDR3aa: CASSVGGGNEKLFF
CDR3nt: TGTGCCAGCAGCGTCGGAGGGGGCAATGAAAAACTGTTTTTT

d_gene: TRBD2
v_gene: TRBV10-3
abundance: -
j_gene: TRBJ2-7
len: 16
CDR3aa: CAISGGTSGSPYEQYF
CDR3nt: TGTGCCATCAGTGGGGGGACTAGCGGGAGCCCCTACGAGCAGTACTTC

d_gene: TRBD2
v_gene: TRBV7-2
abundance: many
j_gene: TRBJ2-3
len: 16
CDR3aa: CASSSGLAAHLDTQYF
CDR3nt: TGTGCCAGCAGCTCGGGACTAGCGGCCCACCTGGATACGCAGTATTTT

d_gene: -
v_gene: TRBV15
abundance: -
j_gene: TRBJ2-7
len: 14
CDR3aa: CATSRGNKMYEQYF
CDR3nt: TGTGCCACCAGCAGAGGTAACAAGATGTACGAGCAGTACTTC

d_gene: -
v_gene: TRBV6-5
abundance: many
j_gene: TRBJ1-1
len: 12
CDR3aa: CASSEGNTEAFF
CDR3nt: TGTGCCAGCAGCGAGGGGAACACTGAAGCTTTCTTT

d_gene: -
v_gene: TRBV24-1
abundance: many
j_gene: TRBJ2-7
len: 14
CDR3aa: CATNRRRTSYEQYF
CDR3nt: TGTGCCACCAACAGGAGGAGGACGTCCTACGAGCAGTACTTC

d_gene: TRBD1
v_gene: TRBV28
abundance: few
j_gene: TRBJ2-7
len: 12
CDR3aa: CASSPPGGQGDF
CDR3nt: TGTGCCAGCAGTCCCCCTGGAGGACAGGGTGACTTC

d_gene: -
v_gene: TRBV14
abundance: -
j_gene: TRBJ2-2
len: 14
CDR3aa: CASSVRQRAGELFF
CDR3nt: TGTGCCAGCAGCGTTCGACAGAGGGCCGGGGAGCTGTTTTTT

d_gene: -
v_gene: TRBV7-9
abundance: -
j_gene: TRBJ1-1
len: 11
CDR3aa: CASTPNAEAFF
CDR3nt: TGTGCCAGCACCCCCAACGCTGAAGCTTTCTTT

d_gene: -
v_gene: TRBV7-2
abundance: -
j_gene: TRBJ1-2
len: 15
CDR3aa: CASSLDGGRRDGYTF
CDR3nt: TGTGCCAGCAGCTTAGATGGGGGCAGGAGGGATGGCTACACCTTC

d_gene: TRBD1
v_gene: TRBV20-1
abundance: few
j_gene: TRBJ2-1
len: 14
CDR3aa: CSASDRGWIHEQFF
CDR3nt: TGCAGTGCTAGTGACAGGGGGTGGATCCATGAGCAGTTCTTC

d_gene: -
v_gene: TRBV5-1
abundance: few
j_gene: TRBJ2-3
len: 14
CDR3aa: CASSLYGGADTQYF
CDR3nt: TGCGCCAGCAGCTTGTATGGGGGAGCAGATACGCAGTATTTT

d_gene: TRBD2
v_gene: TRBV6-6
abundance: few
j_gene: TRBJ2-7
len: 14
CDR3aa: CASSYQREASEQYF
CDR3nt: TGTGCCAGCAGCTATCAGCGGGAGGCATCCGAGCAGTACTTC

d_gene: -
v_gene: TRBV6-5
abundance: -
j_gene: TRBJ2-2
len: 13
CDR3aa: CASTGSSTGELFF
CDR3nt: TGTGCCAGCACCGGATCGAGCACCGGGGAGCTGTTTTTT

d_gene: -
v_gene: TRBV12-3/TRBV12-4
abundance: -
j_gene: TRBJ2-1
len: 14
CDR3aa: CASRPTFGHNEQFF
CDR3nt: TGTGCCAGCAGACCTACGTTTGGGCACAATGAGCAGTTCTTC

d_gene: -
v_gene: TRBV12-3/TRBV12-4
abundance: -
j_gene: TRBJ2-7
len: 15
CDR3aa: CASSVRGAGWYEQYF
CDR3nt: TGTGCCAGCAGTGTCAGGGGCGCCGGTTGGTACGAGCAGTACTTC

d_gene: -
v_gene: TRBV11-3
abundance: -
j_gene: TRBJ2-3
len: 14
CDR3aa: CASSPGNWADTQYF
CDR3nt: TGTGCCAGCAGCCCGGGTAATTGGGCAGATACGCAGTATTTT

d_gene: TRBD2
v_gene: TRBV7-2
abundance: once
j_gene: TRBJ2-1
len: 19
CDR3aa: CASSLAPGSGSPSYNEQFF
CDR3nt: TGTGCCAGCAGCTTAGCGCCGGGTAGCGGGAGCCCCTCCTACAATGAGCAGTTCTTC

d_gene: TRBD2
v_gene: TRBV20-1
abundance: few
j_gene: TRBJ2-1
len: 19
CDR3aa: CSARDTGTSGGSSYNEQFF
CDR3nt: TGCAGTGCTAGAGACACCGGGACTAGCGGGGGAAGCTCCTACAATGAGCAGTTCTTC

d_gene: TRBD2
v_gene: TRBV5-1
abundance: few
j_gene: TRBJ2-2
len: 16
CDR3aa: CASSLAGSGGTGELFF
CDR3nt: TGCGCCAGCAGCTTGGCCGGTTCGGGGGGCACCGGGGAGCTGTTTTTT

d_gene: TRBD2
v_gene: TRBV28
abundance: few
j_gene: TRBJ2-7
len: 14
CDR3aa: CASGTSVWGGEQYF
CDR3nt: TGTGCCAGCGGCACTAGCGTATGGGGCGGGGAGCAGTACTTC

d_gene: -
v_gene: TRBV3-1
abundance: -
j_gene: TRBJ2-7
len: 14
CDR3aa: CASSRRAGIYEQYF
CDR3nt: TGTGCCAGCAGCCGCCGTGCGGGGATCTACGAGCAGTACTTC

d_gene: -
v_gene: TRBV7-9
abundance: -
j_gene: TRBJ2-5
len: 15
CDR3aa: CASSLVADSQETQYF
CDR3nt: TGTGCCAGCAGCTTAGTTGCGGACTCCCAAGAGACCCAGTACTTC

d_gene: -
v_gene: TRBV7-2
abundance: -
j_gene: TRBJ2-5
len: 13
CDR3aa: CASSLSQKETQYF
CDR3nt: TGTGCCAGCAGCTTAAGCCAGAAAGAGACCCAGTACTTC

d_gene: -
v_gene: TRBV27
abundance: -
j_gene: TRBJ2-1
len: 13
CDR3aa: CASSRMPNNEQFF
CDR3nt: TGTGCCAGCAGTAGGATGCCTAACAATGAGCAGTTCTTC

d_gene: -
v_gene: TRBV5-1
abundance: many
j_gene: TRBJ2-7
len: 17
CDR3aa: CASSLVASGTGPYEQYF
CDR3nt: TGCGCCAGCAGCTTGGTTGCTTCCGGGACGGGCCCCTACGAGCAGTACTTC

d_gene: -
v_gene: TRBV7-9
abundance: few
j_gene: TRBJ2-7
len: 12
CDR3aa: CASSIVSYEQYF
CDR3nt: TGTGCCAGCAGCATCGTGAGCTACGAGCAGTACTTC

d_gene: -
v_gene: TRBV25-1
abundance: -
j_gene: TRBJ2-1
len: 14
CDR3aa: CASSDVGEVNEQFF
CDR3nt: TGTGCCAGCAGTGACGTCGGGGAGGTGAATGAGCAGTTCTTC

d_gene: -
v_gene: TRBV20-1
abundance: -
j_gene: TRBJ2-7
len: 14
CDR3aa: CSALAKTSLGEQYF
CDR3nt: TGCAGTGCTTTGGCTAAAACCTCCCTTGGCGAGCAGTACTTC